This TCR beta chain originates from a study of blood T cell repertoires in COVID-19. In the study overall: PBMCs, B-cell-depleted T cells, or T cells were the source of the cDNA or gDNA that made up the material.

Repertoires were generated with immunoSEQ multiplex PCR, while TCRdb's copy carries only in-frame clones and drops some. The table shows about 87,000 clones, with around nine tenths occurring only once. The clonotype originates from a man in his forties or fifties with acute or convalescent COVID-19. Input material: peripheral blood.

This chain's CDR3 is CASSRLGEKLFF. The CDR3 nucleotides are TGTGCCAGCAGTAGACTTGGTGAAAAACTGTTTTTT. V gene TRBV6-2 or TRBV6-3 combines with J gene TRBJ1-4; D is unresolved. Looked up from germline, CDR1 is MNHEY and CDR2 is SVGEGT. This CDR3 comprises 12 residues. Between the trimmed V and J ends, which lost 5 bases and 7 bases, there was a span of 8 bases.